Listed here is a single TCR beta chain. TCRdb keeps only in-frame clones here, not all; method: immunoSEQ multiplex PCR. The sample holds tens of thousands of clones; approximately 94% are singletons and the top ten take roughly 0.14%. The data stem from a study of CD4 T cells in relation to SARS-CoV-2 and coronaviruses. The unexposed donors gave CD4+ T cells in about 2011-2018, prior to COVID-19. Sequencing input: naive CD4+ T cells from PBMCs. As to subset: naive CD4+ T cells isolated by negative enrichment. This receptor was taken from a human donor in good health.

The CDR3 region is CASSQGYRDNQPQHF. The CDR3 bases are TGCGCCAGCAGCCAAGGATACAGGGACAATCAGCCCCAGCATTTT. The genes are TRBV4-1 and TRBJ1-5; TRBD1 might be the D (6 bases). V was trimmed by 1 base and J by 3 bases, leaving 10 bases between them. CDR3 length equals 15 residues. The germline gives CDR1 MGHRA, CDR2 YSYEKL.